This TCR beta chain was sequenced for a study of cytomegalovirus exposure and HLA in healthy donors. V was trimmed by 4 bases and J by 0 bases, leaving 9 bases between them. CDR3 length: 14 amino acids. From germline, CDR1 is LNHDA and CDR2 SQIVND (reference sequence). This clone is termed medium-sized. Its antigen is not identified. Findings of the study overall: First-cohort TCR clusters tended to co-occur in the 130 or so validation repertoires, a later analysis found. Most TCR sequences were seen very rarely across donors, but some public TCRs occurred in many. Overall, around 160 TCR beta chains were annotated as cytomegalovirus-associated.

Donors were drawn from the approximately 120-subject validation cohort, separate from the 666-subject first cohort. Repertoires were generated with immunoSEQ multiplex PCR, while TCRdb's copy carries only in-frame clones and drops some. Of about 120,000 clones listed, approximately 87% were seen once; the top ten hold roughly 2%. Source material: PBMCs. The chain employs TRBV19 and TRBJ1-1; D is unclear. The receptor's source is a woman younger than 45 in good health and CMV-seronegative. The CDR3 bases are TGTGCCAGTAGTACCCTAGTCATGAACACTGAAGCTTTCTTT. It specifies CASSTLVMNTEAFF.